Listed here is a single TCR beta chain. The target antigen is unknown. This specimen comes from a study of shared clonotypes between healthy human individuals. Study-level findings and limits: The diversity represented, both genetic and in exposure history, was limited by few donors.

Unmatched junction bases numbered 17, after V lost 3 bases and J lost 7 bases. The CDR3 length is 17 residues. Germline V CDR1 and CDR2: SGHAT, FQNNGV. Using immunoSEQ multiplex PCR, the repertoire was profiled, and TCRdb retains in-frame clones only, with some absent. The sample records approximately 2,200,000 clones, more than 85% being singletons. Naive CD8 cells lacked CD45RO, underwent positive selection for CCR7 and left out terminally differentiated effector memory CD45RA+ cells. Sequencing used naive CD8+ T cells from PBMCs. This TCR was sampled from a man aged 18 to 30 in good health. Some clones in this sample may be carry-over from other donors' samples. The chain combines TRBV11-2 with TRBJ2-7, with 8 bases aligning to TRBD2. Here the CDR3 DNA reads TGTGCCAGCAGCTTCCCCCGGGGTAGCGGGATAGACGGGGAGCAGTACTTC. Its protein is CASSFPRGSGIDGEQYF.